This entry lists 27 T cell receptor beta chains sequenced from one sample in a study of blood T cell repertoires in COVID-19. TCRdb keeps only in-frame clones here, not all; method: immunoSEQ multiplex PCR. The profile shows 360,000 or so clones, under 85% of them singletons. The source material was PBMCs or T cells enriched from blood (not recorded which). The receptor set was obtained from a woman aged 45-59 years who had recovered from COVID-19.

CDR3 protein: CASSSPWGGNTEAFF. CDR3 bases: TGTGCCAGCAGCAGCCCTTGGGGGGGTAACACTGAAGCTTTCTTT. The chain carries TRBV5-4 and TRBJ1-1; D is perhaps TRBD1 (5 bases). V lost 4 bases and J lost 2, with 15 bases in between. Germline V gene lookup returns CDR1 SGHNT and CDR2 YYREEE (reference sequence). This CDR3 is built from 15 residues. The variable domain in full, with the rest retrieved from reference TRBV5-4 and TRBJ1-1, is ETGVTQSPTHLIKTRGQQVTLRCSSQSGHNTVSWYQQALGQGPQFIFQYYREEENGRGNFPPRFSGLQFPNYSSELNVNALELDDSALYLCASSSPWGGNTEAFFGQGTRLTVV.

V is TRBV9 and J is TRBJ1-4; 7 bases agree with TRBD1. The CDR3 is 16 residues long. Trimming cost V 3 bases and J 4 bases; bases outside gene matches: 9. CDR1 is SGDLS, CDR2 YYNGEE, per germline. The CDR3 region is CASSGRGTDLNEKLFF. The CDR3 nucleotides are TGTGCCAGCAGCGGAAGAGGGACAGACCTTAATGAAAAACTGTTTTTT.

The CDR3 here is CATSDRKNEQFF. The CDR3 DNA is TGTGCCACCAGTGACAGAAAGAATGAGCAGTTCTTC. The chain carries TRBV24-1 and TRBJ2-1; D not resolved. The germline CDR1 and CDR2 sequences are KGHDR and SFDVKD. Trimming shortened V by 4 bases and J by 7 bases, and 7 bases separated the two germline ends. There are 12 residues in the CDR3.

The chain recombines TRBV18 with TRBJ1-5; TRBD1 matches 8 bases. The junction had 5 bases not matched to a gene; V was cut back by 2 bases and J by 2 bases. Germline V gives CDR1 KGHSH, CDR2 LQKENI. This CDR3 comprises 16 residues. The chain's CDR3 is CASSPKQGGGNQPQHF. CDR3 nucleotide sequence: TGTGCCAGCTCACCAAAACAGGGGGGGGGCAATCAGCCCCAGCATTTT.

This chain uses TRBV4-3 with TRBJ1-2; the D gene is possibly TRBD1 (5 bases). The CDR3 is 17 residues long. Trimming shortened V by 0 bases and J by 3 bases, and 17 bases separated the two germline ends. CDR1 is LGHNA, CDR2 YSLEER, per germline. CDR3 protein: CASSQDYPGASYYGYTF. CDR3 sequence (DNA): TGCGCCAGCAGCCAAGATTACCCTGGGGCTTCTTACTATGGCTACACCTTC.

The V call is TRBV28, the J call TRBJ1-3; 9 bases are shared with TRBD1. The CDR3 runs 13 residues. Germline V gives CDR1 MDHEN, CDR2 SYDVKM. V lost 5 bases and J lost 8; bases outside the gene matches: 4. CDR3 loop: CASSRQGGDTIYF. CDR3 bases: TGTGCCAGCAGTAGACAGGGGGGGGACACCATATATTTT.

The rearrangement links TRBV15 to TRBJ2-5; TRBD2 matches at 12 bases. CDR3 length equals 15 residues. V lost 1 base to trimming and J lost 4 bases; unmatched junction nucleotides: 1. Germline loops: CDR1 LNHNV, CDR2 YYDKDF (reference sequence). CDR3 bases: TGTGCCACCAGCAGAGCGGGACTAGCGGGAGAGACCCAGTACTTC. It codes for CATSRAGLAGETQYF.

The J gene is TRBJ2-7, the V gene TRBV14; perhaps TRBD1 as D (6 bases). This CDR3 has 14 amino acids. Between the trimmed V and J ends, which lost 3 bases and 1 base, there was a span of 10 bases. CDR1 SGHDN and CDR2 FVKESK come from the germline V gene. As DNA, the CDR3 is TGTGCCAGCAGCCATTATGGACAGTCCTACGAGCAGTACTTC. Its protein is CASSHYGQSYEQYF.

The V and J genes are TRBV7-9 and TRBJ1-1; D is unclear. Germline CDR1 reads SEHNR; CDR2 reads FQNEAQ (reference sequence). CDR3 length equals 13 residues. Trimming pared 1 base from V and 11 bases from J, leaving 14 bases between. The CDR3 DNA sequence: TGTGCCAGCAGCTTAGTAGGAGGGTTGTACGCTTTCTTT. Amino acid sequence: CASSLVGGLYAFF.

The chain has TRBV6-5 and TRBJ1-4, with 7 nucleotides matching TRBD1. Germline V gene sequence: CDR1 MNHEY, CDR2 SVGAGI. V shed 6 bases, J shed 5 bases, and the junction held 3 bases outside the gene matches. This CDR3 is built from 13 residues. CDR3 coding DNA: TGTGCCAGCAGCCTACAGGGGAATGAAAAACTGTTTTTT. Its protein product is CASSLQGNEKLFF.

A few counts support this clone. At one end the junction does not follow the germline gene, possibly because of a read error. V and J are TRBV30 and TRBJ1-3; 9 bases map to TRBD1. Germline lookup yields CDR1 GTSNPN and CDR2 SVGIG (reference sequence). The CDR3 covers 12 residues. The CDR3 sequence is CAFRDRDVLRHF. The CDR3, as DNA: TGTGCTTTCAGGGACAGGGATGTCCTCCGGCATTTT.

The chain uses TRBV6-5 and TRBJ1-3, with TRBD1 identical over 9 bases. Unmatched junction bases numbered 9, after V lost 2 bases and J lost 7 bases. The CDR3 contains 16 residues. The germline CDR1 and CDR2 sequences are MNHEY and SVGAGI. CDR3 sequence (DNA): TGTGCCAGCAGTTACGGGGGTCCCGGGACAGGGAACACCATATATTTT. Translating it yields CASSYGGPGTGNTIYF.

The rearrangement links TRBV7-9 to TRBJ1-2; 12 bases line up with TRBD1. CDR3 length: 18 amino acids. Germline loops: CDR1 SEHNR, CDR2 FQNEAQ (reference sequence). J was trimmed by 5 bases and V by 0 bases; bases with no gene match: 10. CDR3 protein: CASSLAGTGGADWYGYTF. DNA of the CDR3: TGTGCCAGCAGCTTAGCTGGGACAGGGGGCGCGGATTGGTATGGCTACACCTTC.

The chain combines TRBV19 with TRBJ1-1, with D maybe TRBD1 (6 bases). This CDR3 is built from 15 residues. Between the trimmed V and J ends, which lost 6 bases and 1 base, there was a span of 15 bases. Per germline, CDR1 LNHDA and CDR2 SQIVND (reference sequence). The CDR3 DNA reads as TGTGCCAGTAGAGGAAAAGGACAGCGGAACACTGAAGCTTTCTTT. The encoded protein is CASRGKGQRNTEAFF.

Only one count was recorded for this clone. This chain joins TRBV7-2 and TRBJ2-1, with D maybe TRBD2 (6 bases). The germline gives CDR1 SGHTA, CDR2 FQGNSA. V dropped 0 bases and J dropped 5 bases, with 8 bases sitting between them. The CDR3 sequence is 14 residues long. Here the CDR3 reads CASSLARGNNEQFF. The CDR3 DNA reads TGTGCCAGCAGCTTAGCGCGGGGCAACAATGAGCAGTTCTTC.

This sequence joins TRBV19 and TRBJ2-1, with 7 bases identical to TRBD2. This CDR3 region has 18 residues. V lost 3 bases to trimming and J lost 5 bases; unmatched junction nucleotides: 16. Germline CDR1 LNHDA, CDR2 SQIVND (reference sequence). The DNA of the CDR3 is TGTGCCAGTAGTATCTCCTATAGCGGGCCCGGCGCTCACAATGAGCAGTTCTTC. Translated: CASSISYSGPGAHNEQFF. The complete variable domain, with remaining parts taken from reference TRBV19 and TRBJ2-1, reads DGGITQSPKYLFRKEGQNVTLSCEQNLNHDAMYWYRQDPGQGLRLIYYSQIVNDFQKGDIAEGYSVSREKKESFPLTVTSAQKNPTAFYLCASSISYSGPGAHNEQFFGPGTRLTVL.

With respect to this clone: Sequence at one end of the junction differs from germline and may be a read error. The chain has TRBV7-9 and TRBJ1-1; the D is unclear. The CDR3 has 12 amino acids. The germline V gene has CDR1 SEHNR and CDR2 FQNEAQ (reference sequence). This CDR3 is CASSVAGVEAFF. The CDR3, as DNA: TGTGCCAGCAGCGTAGCCGGGGTTGAAGCTTTCTTT.

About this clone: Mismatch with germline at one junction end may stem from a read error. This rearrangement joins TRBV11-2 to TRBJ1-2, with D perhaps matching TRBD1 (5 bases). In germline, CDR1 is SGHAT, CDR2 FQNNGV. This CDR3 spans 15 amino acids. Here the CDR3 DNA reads TGTGCCAGCAGCTTAATTCGTACAGGCGGGACCCCTATCGCCTTC. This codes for CASSLIRTGGTPIAF.

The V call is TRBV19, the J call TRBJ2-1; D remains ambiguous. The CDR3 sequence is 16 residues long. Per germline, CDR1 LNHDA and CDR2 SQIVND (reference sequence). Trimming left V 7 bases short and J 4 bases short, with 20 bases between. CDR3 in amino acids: CASKASAMWSYNEQFF. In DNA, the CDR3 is TGTGCCAGTAAGGCCTCCGCCATGTGGAGTTACAATGAGCAGTTCTTC.

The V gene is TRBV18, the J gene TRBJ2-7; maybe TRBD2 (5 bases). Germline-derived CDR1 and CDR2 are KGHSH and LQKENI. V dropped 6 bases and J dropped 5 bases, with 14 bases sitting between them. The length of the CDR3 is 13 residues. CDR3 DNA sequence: TGTGCCAGCTCGCCGGCTAGCATTAACGAGCAGTACTTC. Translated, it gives CASSPASINEQYF.

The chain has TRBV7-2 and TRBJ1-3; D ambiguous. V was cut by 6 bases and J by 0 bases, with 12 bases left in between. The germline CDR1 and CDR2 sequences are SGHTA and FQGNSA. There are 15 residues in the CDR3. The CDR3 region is CASSSSRLSGNTIYF. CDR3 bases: TGTGCCAGCAGTTCGTCCCGACTCTCTGGAAACACCATATATTTT.

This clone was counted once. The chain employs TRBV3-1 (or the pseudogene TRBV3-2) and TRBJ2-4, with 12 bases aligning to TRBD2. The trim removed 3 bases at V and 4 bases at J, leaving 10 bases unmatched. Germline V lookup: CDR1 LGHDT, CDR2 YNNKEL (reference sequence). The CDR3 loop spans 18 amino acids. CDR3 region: CASSQSGLAGGPKNIQYF. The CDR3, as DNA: TGTGCCAGCAGCCAGAGTGGGCTAGCGGGAGGGCCTAAAAACATTCAGTACTTC.

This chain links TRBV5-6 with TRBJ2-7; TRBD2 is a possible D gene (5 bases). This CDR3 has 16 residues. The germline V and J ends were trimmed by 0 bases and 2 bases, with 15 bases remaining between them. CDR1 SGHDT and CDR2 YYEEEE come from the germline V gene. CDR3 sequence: CASSLGGNLRPYEQYF. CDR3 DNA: TGTGCCAGCAGCTTGGGAGGGAACCTAAGGCCCTACGAGCAGTACTTC.

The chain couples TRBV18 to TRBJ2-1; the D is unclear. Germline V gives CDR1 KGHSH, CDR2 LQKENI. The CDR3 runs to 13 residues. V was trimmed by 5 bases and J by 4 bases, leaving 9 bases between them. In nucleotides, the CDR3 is TGTGCCAGCTCATCTGCCGGTTACAATGAGCAGTTCTTC. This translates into CASSSAGYNEQFF.

The CDR3 sequence: CASSSLIPGNYGYTF. CDR3 coding DNA: TGTGCCAGCAGCTCACTTATACCAGGGAACTATGGCTACACCTTC. The chain employs TRBV5-5 and TRBJ1-2; D might be TRBD1 (5 bases). Between the trimmed V and J ends, which lost 3 bases and 2 bases, there was a span of 14 bases. Per the germline V gene, CDR1 is SGHKS and CDR2 is YYEKEE (reference sequence). The CDR3 spans 15 residues.

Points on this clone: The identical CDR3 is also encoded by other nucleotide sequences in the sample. This CDR3 reads CASSVQGAGTDTQYF. Here the CDR3 DNA reads TGCGCCAGCAGCGTTCAGGGGGCCGGCACAGATACGCAGTATTTT. The genes are TRBV5-1 and TRBJ2-3; 8 nucleotides agree with TRBD1. The CDR3 runs to 15 residues. CDR1 SGHRS and CDR2 YFSETQ come from the germline V gene. Unmatched junction bases numbered 5, after V lost 4 bases and J lost 1 base.

The CDR3 loop is CASSWGQGAEAFF. CDR3 DNA: TGTGCCAGCAGTTGGGGACAGGGGGCTGAAGCTTTCTTT. V and J are TRBV6-5 and TRBJ1-1; 11 bases align to TRBD1. J lost 6 bases, V lost 4 bases, and 1 base had no gene match. This CDR3 is 13 amino acids long. Germline CDR1 MNHEY, CDR2 SVGAGI.